This T cell receptor (beta chain) comes out of a study of cytomegalovirus exposure and HLA in healthy donors. PCR amplification relied on 60 Vbeta primers (plus 13 Jbeta primers). The protocol was immunoSEQ multiplex PCR, while the TCRdb copy is restricted to in-frame clones and leaves out a portion. The sample carries over 150,000 clones, about 77% recorded once. The sequencing sample was made of PBMCs. This sequence originates from a woman in her twenties or thirties in good health and CMV-seronegative.

The CDR3, as DNA: TGTGCCAGCAGTTTATTGCTAGCGGGGGGCACAGATACGCAGTATTTT. It specifies CASSLLLAGGTDTQYF. The chain links TRBV27 to TRBJ2-3, with 10 bases that match TRBD2. J was trimmed by 1 base and V by 1 base; bases with no gene match: 2. The CDR3 spans 16 residues. From germline, CDR1 is MNHEY and CDR2 SMNVEV (reference sequence).